These 7 T cell receptor beta chains were all obtained from the same sample, sequenced in a study of vaccination and CD4 T cells after COVID-19 (dated by TCRdb to between 2021 and 2022). The sample's treatment or condition label, decoded: roughly 11-day PBMC culture with coronavirus spike peptide pools or control peptides (ViraFEST assay). CD4+ T cells from unexposed donors were collected before the COVID-19 pandemic (2011-2018). Libraries were constructed by PCR. The instrument given in TCRdb is Illumina iSeq 100. At the Johns Hopkins FTIC core, DNA from the cultured CD4+ T cells underwent TCR sequencing with the Oncomine TCR Beta short-read assay. TCRdb reprocessed the public reads (quality trimming at Q25 with fastp, clone calling with MiXCR) and kept in-frame beta chains. Entries are consolidated by CDR3 protein sequence, retaining the most common genes and DNA. The sample table shows under 5,500 distinct CDR3 sequences, and less than 65% are seen once. The ten largest account for about 32% of the sample.

These receptors have no known antigen. Specimen: CD4+ T cells from blood, cultured in vitro. These receptors came from a human donor in good health.

This clonotype occurred a few times. The chain employs TRBV7-2 and TRBJ1-2; the match to TRBD1 covers 12 bases. The germline gives CDR1 SGHTA, CDR2 FQGNSA. V lost 9 bases to trimming and J lost 8 bases; unmatched junction nucleotides: 4. The CDR3 length is 12 residues. The CDR3 DNA reads as TGTGCCAGGGGGGACAGGGGGCTGGGCTACACCTTC. Translation gives CARGDRGLGYTF.

The chain carries TRBV6-1 and TRBJ1-5; D possibly corresponds to TRBD1 (5 bases). The CDR3 is 13 residues long. Germline lookup yields CDR1 MNHNS and CDR2 SASEGT. V lost 3 bases and J 7 bases, leaving 10 bases between the germline ends. Here the CDR3 DNA reads TGTGCCAGCAGTGAGACAGACCAACAGCCCCAGCATTTT. Translation: CASSETDQQPQHF.

This clonotype was detected a few times. The gene calls are TRBV11-2 and TRBJ2-5; 7 bases map to TRBD2. The J segment lost 5 bases and the V segment lost 0 bases, leaving 6 bases of the junction unmatched. Looked up from germline, CDR1 is SGHAT and CDR2 is FQNNGV. The CDR3 is made up of 15 amino acids. CDR3 sequence reads: CASSLDWGLSETQYF. DNA for the CDR3: TGTGCCAGCAGCTTAGATTGGGGACTATCGGAGACCCAGTACTTC.

The chain carries TRBV20-1 and TRBJ2-1; D is ambiguous. Looked up from germline, CDR1 is DFQATT and CDR2 is SNEGSKA (reference sequence). V shed 3 bases and J shed 0 bases, with 6 bases lying between them. CDR3 size: 13 residues. CDR3 bases: TGCAGTGCTAGGGGCGGCTCCTACAATGAGCAGTTCTTC. Translating it yields CSARGGSYNEQFF.

This rearrangement joins TRBV6-1 to TRBJ2-7, with D unclear. The length of the CDR3 is 12 residues. Per the germline V gene, CDR1 is MNHNS and CDR2 is SASEGT. Trimming stripped 5 bases from V and 0 bases from J, with 5 bases between. The CDR3 sequence: CASSPGSYEQYF. The CDR3 DNA sequence: TGTGCCAGCAGTCCAGGCTCCTACGAGCAGTACTTC.

V usage is TRBV30 and J usage is TRBJ1-6; D uncertain. The CDR3 totals 13 residues. Germline CDR1 is GTSNPN and CDR2 is SVGIG (reference sequence). The germline V and J ends were trimmed by 3 bases and 7 bases, with 10 bases remaining between them. CDR3 sequence (DNA): TGTGCCTGGAGACCGGGTATGAATTCACCCCTCCACTTT. This codes for CAWRPGMNSPLHF.

The chain carries TRBV11-2 and TRBJ2-2, with 8 bases lining up with TRBD2. Trimming removed 5 bases from V and 3 bases from J; junction bases left unmatched: 5. This CDR3 is 15 amino acids long. The germline V gene has CDR1 SGHAT and CDR2 FQNNGV. Here the CDR3 reads CASSLGTRYTGELFF. The CDR3 region has the DNA TGTGCCAGCAGCCTAGGGACTAGGTACACCGGGGAGCTGTTTTTT.